This is a list of T cell receptor beta chains from one sample in a study of blood T cell repertoires in COVID-19. Data came from immunoSEQ multiplex PCR; TCRdb stores just in-frame clones and leaves some out. The repertoire holds over 150,000 clones, with almost 80% as singletons. Sequenced input: peripheral blood. The receptors come from a woman in her seventies with acute or convalescent COVID-19. Both conserved end residues are part of each CDR3. Each record gives: D gene, CDR3 length, J gene, clone size, V gene, CDR3 protein, CDR3 DNA. D genes are given only for firm matches. Size values are once, few and many counts, or a class for expanded clones, and some rows have none.

NA	16	TRBJ2-5	NA	TRBV3-1/TRBV3-2	CASSQDSGEGSSTQYF	TGTGCCAGCAGCCAAGACAGTGGCGAGGGTAGTTCGACCCAGTACTTC
NA	14	TRBJ2-7	NA	TRBV9	CASSVGVGTYEQYF	TGTGCCAGCAGCGTAGGGGTCGGGACCTACGAGCAGTACTTC
TRBD2	15	TRBJ2-1	NA	TRBV5-5	CASSFLAGDRGEQFF	TGTGCCAGCAGCTTTCTAGCGGGAGACAGAGGTGAGCAGTTCTTC
TRBD2	15	TRBJ2-1	once	TRBV7-2	CASSSYGREYNEQFF	TGTGCCAGCAGCTCCTACGGGAGGGAATACAATGAGCAGTTCTTC
TRBD1	16	TRBJ2-7	NA	TRBV7-2	CASSFAGTGNAYEQYF	TGTGCCAGCAGCTTCGCAGGGACAGGGAATGCCTACGAGCAGTACTTC
NA	12	TRBJ1-1	NA	TRBV6-5	CASHRQGTEAFF	TGTGCCAGCCATCGCCAGGGTACTGAAGCTTTCTTT
NA	16	TRBJ2-1	once	TRBV7-3	CASSLTPRHSYNEQFF	TGTGCCAGCAGCTTAACGCCCCGACACTCCTACAATGAGCAGTTCTTC
TRBD2	15	TRBJ2-1	NA	TRBV9	CASSDEGLAYNEQFF	TGTGCCAGCAGCGACGAAGGACTAGCGTACAATGAGCAGTTCTTC
NA	16	TRBJ2-1	NA	TRBV2	CASSDSQDTPYNEQFF	TGTGCCAGCAGTGATTCTCAGGACACCCCCTACAATGAGCAGTTCTTC
TRBD1	15	TRBJ1-6	NA	TRBV5-6	CASSLAQGANSPLHF	TGTGCCAGCAGCTTGGCCCAGGGGGCGAATTCACCCCTCCACTTT
NA	14	TRBJ2-7	NA	TRBV27	CASSLSVRAYEQYF	TGTGCCAGCAGTTTATCGGTCAGGGCCTACGAGCAGTACTTC
TRBD1	16	TRBJ2-5	NA	TRBV10-1	CASSERTGTGEETQYF	TGCGCCAGCAGTGAACGAACCGGGACAGGGGAGGAGACCCAGTACTTC
TRBD1	13	TRBJ2-3	NA	TRBV7-2	CASSRQGSDTQYF	TGTGCCAGCAGCAGACAGGGGTCAGATACGCAGTATTTT
TRBD1	16	TRBJ1-5	NA	TRBV19	CASSTWDRGLGQPQHF	TGTGCCAGTAGTACTTGGGACAGGGGGCTAGGGCAGCCCCAGCATTTT
NA	14	TRBJ2-5	NA	TRBV3-1/TRBV3-2	CASSQGSREETQYF	TGTGCCAGCAGCCAAGGTAGCCGTGAGGAGACCCAGTACTTC
TRBD2	18	TRBJ2-2	NA	TRBV9	CASSVDPGGNPNTGELFF	TGTGCCAGCAGCGTGGACCCGGGGGGTAATCCGAACACCGGGGAGCTGTTTTTT
TRBD2	17	TRBJ2-3	NA	TRBV9	CASSDPSAGRDTDTQYF	TGTGCCAGCAGCGACCCGTCCGCCGGGAGGGACACAGATACGCAGTATTTT
TRBD2	18	TRBJ2-3	NA	TRBV10-2	CASRPPPGEGAHTDTQYF	TGCGCCAGCAGACCTCCCCCCGGGGAGGGAGCACACACAGATACGCAGTATTTT
NA	11	TRBJ1-2	NA	TRBV19	CASNGERGYTF	TGTGCCAGTAACGGAGAGAGAGGCTACACCTTC
NA	19	TRBJ2-2	NA	TRBV7-2	CASSLVPGRPGLNTGELFF	TGTGCCAGCAGCTTAGTTCCCGGGCGTCCAGGGCTTAACACCGGGGAGCTGTTTTTT
NA	13	TRBJ1-2	NA	TRBV27	CASSLFSGYGYTF	TGTGCCAGCAGTTTATTCTCGGGGTATGGCTACACCTTC
NA	13	TRBJ2-7	NA	TRBV7-2	CASGIRIRDEQYF	TGTGCCAGCGGCATTAGGATCCGGGACGAGCAGTACTTC
NA	13	TRBJ1-5	NA	TRBV19	CASSGNVNQPQHF	TGTGCCAGTAGCGGGAACGTTAATCAGCCCCAGCATTTT
TRBD2	13	TRBJ2-5	NA	TRBV12-3/TRBV12-4	CASSFTGGETQYF	TGTGCCAGCAGTTTCACGGGAGGAGAGACCCAGTACTTC
NA	14	TRBJ1-2	few	TRBV2	CASSERGLSYGYTF	TGTGCCAGCAGTGAAAGGGGTCTAAGCTATGGCTACACCTTC
TRBD1	16	TRBJ2-3	once	TRBV6-5	CASSSPGTGGYNTQYF	TGTGCCAGCAGTTCGCCAGGGACAGGGGGCTACAATACGCAGTATTTT
NA	13	TRBJ2-2	NA	TRBV12-3/TRBV12-4	CASLRRGTGELFF	TGTGCCAGCCTGAGGCGAGGAACCGGGGAGCTGTTTTTT
NA	14	TRBJ1-1	once	TRBV11-1	CASSFVRENTEAFF	TGTGCCAGCAGCTTTGTGAGGGAGAACACTGAAGCTTTCTTT
NA	16	TRBJ1-6	NA	TRBV28	CASSAPGVTYNSPLHF	TGTGCCAGCAGTGCCCCCGGGGTAACCTATAATTCACCCCTCCACTTT
NA	12	TRBJ2-3	NA	TRBV20-1	CSASRRSDTQYF	TGCAGTGCTAGTCGCAGGTCAGATACGCAGTATTTT
TRBD2	21	TRBJ2-1	NA	TRBV9	CASSVESGWLAGGPRYNEQFF	TGTGCCAGCAGCGTAGAAAGTGGTTGGCTAGCGGGAGGGCCAAGGTACAATGAGCAGTTCTTC
TRBD2	17	TRBJ2-3	few	TRBV7-9	CASSSITSGRLTDTQYF	TGTGCCAGCAGCTCGATCACTAGCGGGCGACTCACAGATACGCAGTATTTT
NA	14	TRBJ1-4	NA	TRBV7-2	CASSLFREAEKLFF	TGTGCCAGCAGCTTATTCCGAGAGGCTGAAAAACTGTTTTTT